The 29 T cell receptor beta chains below were found in one sample sequenced in a study of regulatory T cells in long-lasting Graves disease. Time point of the sample: newly diagnosed GD, antithyroid drugs for less than 3 months. PBMC-extracted RNA yielded the TCR library. According to the study, TCR beta libraries were built with iRepertoire HTBI primers and CDR3-region Arm-PCR. Using its own MiXCR run on the multiplex PCR reads, TCRdb lists one record per CDR3 protein. The repertoire consists of 450,000 to 500,000 distinct CDR3 sequences, with about a sixth occurring once and the leading ten covering 10% to 15%. The data also belong to a second study, concerning T cells in Graves' hyperthyroidism and ophthalmopathy.

Sample: peripheral blood mononuclear cells (PBMCs), taken at new diagnosis, from a patient treated with antithyroid drugs. The receptor set was obtained from a man aged 40-49 years with Graves disease.

This clonotype was observed at least ten times. The chain joins TRBV24-1 to TRBJ2-1; D call uncertain. This CDR3 has 16 amino acids. Trimming took off 5 bases at V and 6 bases at J, with 19 bases between the two ends. Germline V lookup: CDR1 KGHDR, CDR2 SFDVKD. The CDR3 reads CATSGQRLGDINEQFF. The CDR3 DNA is TGTGCCACCAGTGGACAAAGGCTTGGAGATATCAATGAGCAGTTCTTC.

At least ten counts were recorded for this clonotype. For the CDR3, the DNA is TGTGCCAGCAGCCTGGGACTAGCGGGAGGGTGGGATGAGCAGTTCTTC. It translates to CASSLGLAGGWDEQFF. This chain connects TRBV7-2 to TRBJ2-1, with 16 bases fitting TRBD2. Germline V CDR1 and CDR2: SGHTA, FQGNSA. The CDR3 contains 16 residues. The J segment lost 8 bases and the V segment lost 5 bases, leaving 6 bases of the junction unmatched.

The chain has TRBV24-1 and TRBJ2-5, with 9 positions matching TRBD2. CDR1 is KGHDR and CDR2 is SFDVKD in the germline V gene. This CDR3 spans 15 amino acids. V lost 4 bases to trimming and J lost 4 bases; unmatched junction nucleotides: 6. In DNA form, the CDR3 reads TGTGCCACCAGTGAACCTAGCGGGATAGCAGAGACCCAGTACTTC. It is translated as CATSEPSGIAETQYF.

This clonotype has more than one count but fewer than ten. The chain carries TRBV20-1 and TRBJ1-3; D uncertain. The CDR3 consists of 13 residues. Trimming cost V 3 bases and J 5 bases, with 11 bases left between them. Germline-derived CDR1 and CDR2 are DFQATT and SNEGSKA (reference sequence). The CDR3 is CSARGPGRNTIYF. The CDR3 DNA is TGCAGTGCTAGGGGTCCCGGAAGAAACACCATATATTTT.

The V call is TRBV25-1, the J call TRBJ1-4; perhaps TRBD1 as D (6 bases). The V end lost 3 bases, the J end lost 6 bases, and 14 bases lay between the germline ends. Per germline, CDR1 MGHDK and CDR2 SYGVNS. This CDR3 has 15 residues. Here the CDR3 reads CASSELGRGDEKLFF. In DNA, the CDR3 is TGTGCCAGCAGTGAGTTAGGCAGGGGAGATGAAAAACTGTTTTTT.

There are many counts of this clonotype. In DNA form, the CDR3 reads TGTGCCAGCAGTGAGGGACGGGAGGGCCGCGGAGATACGCAGTATTTT. Its protein is CASSEGREGRGDTQYF. The gene calls are TRBV2 and TRBJ2-3; 8 bases line up with TRBD2. This CDR3 region has 16 residues. CDR1 and CDR2 (germline): SNHLY, FYNNEI. J gave up 5 bases and V 3 bases, and 10 bases lay outside the gene matches.

This clonotype appeared many times. V and J are TRBV11-2 and TRBJ2-3; 10 bases agree with TRBD2. The CDR3 has 16 residues. V shed 6 bases, J shed 9 bases, and the junction held 15 bases outside the gene matches. CDR1 and CDR2 (germline): SGHAT, FQNNGV. The CDR3 region has the DNA TGTGCCAGCAGTCTACAACGAGCGGGGGGGGGAGGAACGCAGTATTTT. Amino acid sequence: CASSLQRAGGGGTQYF.

As for this clonotype: A much larger clonotype is one base distant, so this may be a read error. The rearrangement links TRBV5-4 to TRBJ2-1; 11 bases line up with TRBD2. The CDR3 contains 14 residues. Per the germline V gene, CDR1 is SGHNT and CDR2 is YYREEE (reference sequence). Germline trimming cut 6 bases from V and 9 bases from J; bases unmatched to any gene: 8. CDR3 protein: CASNSSGRGGEQFF. The CDR3 coding sequence is TGTGCCAGCAACAGTAGCGGGAGGGGGGGTGAGCAGTTCTTC.

This clonotype was observed at least ten times. The chain joins TRBV11-3 to TRBJ1-1; D is ambiguous. Germline V lookup: CDR1 SGHNT, CDR2 YENEEA. V was pared by 5 bases and J by 1 base, with 8 bases between. The CDR3 is made up of 13 amino acids. CDR3 sequence (DNA): TGTGCCAGCAGCACGTGGAAGAACACTGAAGCTTTCTTT. Amino acid sequence: CASSTWKNTEAFF.

This clonotype occurred many times. This chain links TRBV24-1 with TRBJ2-2; either TRBD1 or TRBD2 may supply D (5 bases each). Trimming left V 7 bases short and J 2 bases short, with 19 bases between. Germline CDR1 and CDR2: KGHDR and SFDVKD. The CDR3 totals 17 residues. The CDR3 nucleotides are TGTGCCACCAGCGTAAACGAGGGGCCCTTCAACACCGGGGAGCTGTTTTTT. Its protein product is CATSVNEGPFNTGELFF.

This clonotype was found many times. The chain joins TRBV5-1 to TRBJ2-2; the D is unclear. This CDR3 is 15 amino acids long. Germline CDR1 SGHRS, CDR2 YFSETQ. The V and J ends lost 5 bases and 0 bases respectively, with 11 bases between them. CDR3: CASSEHVANTGELFF. The CDR3 nucleotides read TGCGCCAGCAGTGAGCACGTAGCGAACACCGGGGAGCTGTTTTTT.

This clonotype was observed a handful of times. In DNA form, the CDR3 reads TGTGCCAGCAGCTTAAGGCCCGCAGGCCCCTACGAGCAGTACTTC. Its translation: CASSLRPAGPYEQYF. The gene calls are TRBV5-6 and TRBJ2-7; the D is unclear. This CDR3 comprises 15 residues. Germline CDR1 is SGHDT and CDR2 is YYEEEE. The V end lost 2 bases, the J end lost 2 bases, and 14 bases lay between the germline ends.

This clonotype was detected only a few times. CDR3 nucleotide sequence: TGTGCCAGCTCACCCCCGGGCGGGGGAAAAATATCAGCTTTCTTT. This translates into CASSPPGGGKISAFF. This chain links TRBV18 with TRBJ1-1; a possible D gene is TRBD1 (5 bases). The germline V gene encodes CDR1 KGHSH and CDR2 LQKENI. Trimming took 3 bases from V and 10 from J, leaving 21 bases between them. This CDR3 region has 15 residues.

This clonotype was seen at least ten times. The rearrangement links TRBV4-1 to TRBJ2-7; D is uncertain. Per germline, CDR1 MGHRA and CDR2 YSYEKL. The CDR3 runs 12 residues. Trimming left V 3 bases short and J 0 bases short, with 3 bases between. Here the CDR3 reads CASSHPSYEQYF. CDR3 DNA: TGCGCCAGCAGCCATCCCTCCTACGAGCAGTACTTC.

This clonotype showed up many times. The chain combines TRBV6-1 with TRBJ2-2; no definite D call. Germline assignment: CDR1 MNHNS and CDR2 SASEGT. This CDR3 is built from 13 residues. V was clipped by 6 bases and J by 0 bases, with 5 bases between them. Written as DNA, the CDR3 is TGTGCCAGCAGCACAGCGAACACCGGGGAGCTGTTTTTT. Translating it yields CASSTANTGELFF.

J is TRBJ2-7 and V is TRBV7-2; D remains ambiguous. Trimming cost V 2 bases and J 1 base, with 9 bases left between them. From germline, CDR1 is SGHTA and CDR2 FQGNSA. CDR3 length: 14 amino acids. The CDR3 nucleotides are TGTGCCAGCAGCTTAAACCGTATATCCTACGAGCAGTACTTC. This encodes CASSLNRISYEQYF.

J is TRBJ2-5 and V is TRBV9; D assignment may be TRBD1 or TRBD2 (5 bases each). The germline V and J ends were trimmed by 7 bases and 7 bases, with 17 bases remaining between them. Germline CDR1 SGDLS, CDR2 YYNGEE. There are 13 residues in the CDR3. The CDR3 region is CASGTGSGVTQYF. Here the CDR3 DNA reads TGTGCCAGCGGGACGGGCTCCGGGGTGACCCAGTACTTC.

In its sample, this clonotype was seen a few times. J is TRBJ1-6 and V is TRBV6-5, with 7 bases lining up with TRBD1. The junction had 10 bases not matched to a gene; V was cut back by 4 bases and J by 7 bases. From germline, CDR1 is MNHEY and CDR2 SVGAGI. There are 16 residues in the CDR3. The CDR3: CASSSARTGENSPLHF. The CDR3 DNA sequence: TGTGCCAGCAGTTCCGCCCGTACAGGGGAAAATTCACCCCTCCACTTT.

The gene calls are TRBV19 and TRBJ2-3, with D perhaps given as TRBD1 or TRBD2 (5 bases each). V was trimmed by 4 bases and J by 4 bases, leaving 12 bases between them. In germline, CDR1 is LNHDA, CDR2 SQIVND (reference sequence). The CDR3 loop spans 14 amino acids. The CDR3 region has the DNA TGTGCCAGTAGTACCGCACGGGGCGCAGATACGCAGTATTTT. Translation gives CASSTARGADTQYF.

This clonotype turned up a few times. This chain connects TRBV19 to TRBJ2-5, with no clear D. From germline, CDR1 is LNHDA and CDR2 SQIVND (reference sequence). Trimming removed 2 bases from V and 0 bases from J, with 4 bases in between. The CDR3 runs 13 residues. The CDR3 region has the DNA TGTGCCAGTAGTATATCTAACCAAGAGACCCAGTACTTC. This translates into CASSISNQETQYF. The full variable domain, rest sourced from reference TRBV19 and TRBJ2-5, is DGGITQSPKYLFRKEGQNVTLSCEQNLNHDAMYWYRQDPGQGLRLIYYSQIVNDFQKGDIAEGYSVSREKKESFPLTVTSAQKNPTAFYLCASSISNQETQYFGPGTRLLVL.

This clonotype was seen repeatedly, ten times or more. This chain uses TRBV2 with TRBJ2-1; TRBD2 matches at 14 bases. The V gene's germline CDR1 is SNHLY and CDR2 FYNNEI. Losses at the gene ends were 6 bases for V and 8 bases for J; bases not matched to a gene: 18. This CDR3 has 19 residues. The CDR3 here is CASRMGLAGEPKMFDEQFF. The CDR3 coding sequence is TGTGCCAGCAGGATGGGACTAGCGGGAGAGCCAAAAATGTTCGATGAGCAGTTCTTC.

The V and J genes are TRBV5-1 and TRBJ1-2; D possibly corresponds to TRBD1 (5 bases). CDR1 is SGHRS, CDR2 YFSETQ, per germline. The CDR3 has 13 amino acids. V lost 4 bases and J lost 4, with 11 bases in between. The CDR3 DNA sequence: TGCGCCAGCAGCACAGATGGGGGCTATGGCTACACCTTC. This sequence encodes CASSTDGGYGYTF.

The V gene is TRBV4-1, the J gene TRBJ2-7; TRBD2 matches 7 bases. Looked up from germline, CDR1 is MGHRA and CDR2 is YSYEKL. This CDR3 contains 14 residues. With 1 base clipped from V and 7 bases from J, the junction kept 7 bases outside the gene matches. The CDR3 is CASSQGVPGGEQYF. The CDR3 DNA reads as TGCGCCAGCAGCCAAGGAGTCCCGGGAGGTGAGCAGTACTTC.

This clonotype has ten or more counts. The genes are TRBV5-1 and TRBJ2-2; TRBD2 aligns across 9 bases. V was clipped by 7 bases and J by 1 base; unmatched bases: 2. The CDR3 spans 14 residues. Germline V CDR1 and CDR2: SGHRS, YFSETQ. In DNA, the CDR3 is TGCGCCAGCGCGACTAGCGGGAACACCGGGGAGCTGTTTTTT. Its translation is CASATSGNTGELFF.

This clonotype was seen repeatedly, ten times or more. The J gene is TRBJ1-5, the V gene TRBV12-3 or TRBV12-4; 8 bases align to TRBD1. The CDR3 totals 13 residues. J gave up 6 bases and V 5 bases, and 3 bases lay outside the gene matches. CDR3 nucleotide sequence: TGTGCCAGCAGTGACAGGGGCGGTCAGCCCCAGCATTTT. Translation gives CASSDRGGQPQHF.

This clonotype was observed many times. The chain employs TRBV6-2 or TRBV6-3 and TRBJ1-1; D may be TRBD1 (5 bases). V was cut by 4 bases and J by 4 bases, with 16 bases left in between. In germline, CDR1 is MNHEY, CDR2 SVGEGT. The CDR3 spans 15 residues. CDR3 sequence: CASSSLGERSTEAFF. CDR3 bases: TGTGCCAGCAGTTCCTTAGGGGAGAGGAGCACTGAAGCTTTCTTT.

This clonotype was counted ten times or more. V and J are TRBV10-2 and TRBJ2-7; D uncertain. This CDR3 has 11 residues. Germline-derived CDR1 and CDR2 are WSHSY and SAAADI. V lost 10 bases to trimming and J lost 4 bases, with 11 bases between them. The CDR3: CATLDNYEQYF. In DNA form, the CDR3 reads TGCGCCACCCTAGACAATTACGAGCAGTACTTC.

This clonotype has more than one count but fewer than ten. The rearrangement joins TRBV24-1 to TRBJ2-3; D gene unclear. V was clipped by 9 bases and J by 0 bases, with 9 bases between them. CDR1 and CDR2 (germline): KGHDR, SFDVKD. The CDR3 length is 13 residues. The CDR3 protein is CATGGTSTDTQYF. The CDR3 DNA follows: TGTGCCACCGGCGGTACTAGCACAGATACGCAGTATTTT.

This clonotype was seen at least ten times. The V gene is TRBV12-3 or TRBV12-4, the J gene TRBJ2-7, with TRBD2 identical over 9 bases. J gave up 5 bases and V 7 bases, and 15 bases lay outside the gene matches. The CDR3 contains 16 residues. The CDR3 region is CASTHGGAGGLNEQYF. In DNA form, the CDR3 reads TGTGCCAGCACACACGGCGGGGCGGGAGGGCTTAACGAGCAGTACTTC.